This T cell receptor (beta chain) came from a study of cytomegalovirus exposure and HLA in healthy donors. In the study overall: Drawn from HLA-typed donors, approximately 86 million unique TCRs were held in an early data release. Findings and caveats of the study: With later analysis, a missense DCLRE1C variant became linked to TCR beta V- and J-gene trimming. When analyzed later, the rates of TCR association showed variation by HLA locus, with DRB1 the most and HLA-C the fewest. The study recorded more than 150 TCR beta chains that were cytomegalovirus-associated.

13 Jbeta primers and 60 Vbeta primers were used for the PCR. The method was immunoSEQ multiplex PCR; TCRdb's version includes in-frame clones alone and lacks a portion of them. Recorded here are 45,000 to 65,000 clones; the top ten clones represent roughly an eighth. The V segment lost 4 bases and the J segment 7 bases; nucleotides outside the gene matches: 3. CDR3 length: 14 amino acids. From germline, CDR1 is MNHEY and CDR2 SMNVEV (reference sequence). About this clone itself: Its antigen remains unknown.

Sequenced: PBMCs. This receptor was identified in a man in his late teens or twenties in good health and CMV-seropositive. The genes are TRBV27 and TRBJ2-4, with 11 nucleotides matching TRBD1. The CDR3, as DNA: TGTGCCAGCAGTTATGGACAGGGGGCGAACATTCAGTACTTC. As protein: CASSYGQGANIQYF.